This TCR beta chain was captured by sequencing in a study of cytomegalovirus exposure and HLA in healthy donors. The CDR3 extends over 17 amino acids. The germline gives CDR1 SEHNR, CDR2 FQNEAQ (reference sequence). Researchers ran the PCR with 60 Vbeta and 13 Jbeta primers. The repertoire was sequenced with immunoSEQ multiplex PCR; TCRdb's copy has only in-frame clones and lacks some. The sample yields fewer than 250,000 clones, 70% to 75% seen once. Concerning this clone: Its specificity is not known. Relative to the germline gene, one junction end is altered; a read error may explain this.

Study-level findings and limits: With later analysis, a missense DCLRE1C variant became linked to TCR beta V- and J-gene trimming. With further analysis later on, most CMV-associated TCR beta chains appeared HLA-restricted. An analysis was carried out at a later point. It showed that HLA-associated TCR beta chains were more clonally expanded than equally common non-associated chains.

The genes are TRBV7-9 and TRBJ1-1, with TRBD1 matching over 9 bases. The receptor comes from a man aged 25 to 40 in good health and CMV-seropositive. The sequenced material came from PBMCs. CDR3: CSSSLGTGTPQNTEAFF. For the CDR3, the DNA is TGTTCCAGCAGCCTAGGGACAGGGACTCCCCAGAACACTGAAGCTTTCTTT.